This paragraph covers one TCR beta chain sequence. Antigen: not known. This specimen comes from a study of T cell responses to AZD1222 COVID-19 vaccine. Study-wide results and limits: Spike-specific TCR breadth and depth grew following two AZD1222 doses. Epitopes outside B.1.351 and B.1.1.7 mutated regions reportedly drew nearly half of spike TCRs. Along spike, vaccine-associated CD4 TCRs were found throughout, with dominance at 160-218 and 743-854. It was only after the peak T cell response that any repertoires were sampled.

Method: immunoSEQ multiplex PCR; TCRdb's copy keeps in-frame clones and lacks some. The data hold about 100,000 clones, with nearly 95% observed a single time. The material was peripheral blood, obtained on day 0 of AZD1222 vaccination. The clonotype was recovered from an adult in good health.

The CDR3 here is CASSRTGTDTQYF. As DNA, the CDR3 is TGTGCCAGCAGCCGGACAGGGACAGATACGCAGTATTTT. The chain combines TRBV28 with TRBJ2-3, with 8 positions matching TRBD1. The CDR3 length is 13 residues. Germline V gives CDR1 MDHEN, CDR2 SYDVKM. Losses at the gene ends were 6 bases for V and 3 bases for J; bases not matched to a gene: 2.